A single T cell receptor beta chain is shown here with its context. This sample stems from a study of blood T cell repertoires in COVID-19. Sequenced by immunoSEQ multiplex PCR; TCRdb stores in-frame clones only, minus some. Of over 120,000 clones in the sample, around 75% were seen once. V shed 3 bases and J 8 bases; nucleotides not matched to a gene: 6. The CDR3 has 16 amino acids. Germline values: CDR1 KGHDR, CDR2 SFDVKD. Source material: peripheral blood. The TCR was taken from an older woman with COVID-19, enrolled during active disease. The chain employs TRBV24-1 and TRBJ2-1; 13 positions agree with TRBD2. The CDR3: CATSDKLAGGPDEQFF. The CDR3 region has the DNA TGTGCCACCAGTGATAAACTAGCGGGGGGGCCGGATGAGCAGTTCTTC.